This paragraph covers one TCR beta chain sequence. This sample is part of a study of cytomegalovirus exposure and HLA in healthy donors. The CDR3 loop spans 13 amino acids. CDR1 and CDR2 (germline): SGHTA, FQGNSA. V was pared by 6 bases and J by 6 bases, with 6 bases of the junction left unmatched. The PCR contained 60 Vbeta and 13 Jbeta primers. Data came from immunoSEQ multiplex PCR; TCRdb stores just in-frame clones and leaves some out. Of tens of thousands of clones in the sample, approximately 67% were seen once. What was sequenced was PBMCs. The V and J genes are TRBV7-2 and TRBJ2-3, with 7 bases lining up with TRBD2. The receptor was isolated from a middle-aged man in good health and CMV-seropositive. The CDR3, as DNA: TGTGCCAGCAGGCCAGTCGGGGGGGATACGCAGTATTTT. Its protein product is CASRPVGGDTQYF.